This T cell receptor beta chain was captured by sequencing in a study of CD8+CD57+ T cells in acquired aplastic anemia. Background on the study: The sorted CD4+ and CD8+ cells yielded an average around 3 ug of DNA.

The sequenced patients had an expansion of CD8+CD57+ cells seen by flow cytometry. Patients had undergone no therapy by the time their blood was sampled. Profiling that covered TCR beta VDJ and CDR3 relied on genomic DNA as its template. From the reads, TCRdb called clonotypes with MiXCR, one entry per CDR3 protein. The data hold roughly 100,000 distinct CDR3 sequences, with 55% to 70% observed a single time. Note on this clonotype: Its matching antigen is unknown.

Study outcomes and limitations: It was found that almost 30 CD8+ CDR3 sequences were shared between patients and controls. Controls and patients did not differ significantly in CD8+ Simpson's diversity.

This CDR3 spans 13 amino acids. The V end was cut by 0 bases, the J end by 6 bases, with 5 bases between. The germline V gene has CDR1 LNHNV and CDR2 YYDKDF (reference sequence). The genes are TRBV15 and TRBJ2-2; D not certain. The specimen sequenced was sorted CD4+, CD8+, or CD8+CD57+ T cells (not recorded which) from PBMCs. This sequence was found in a human donor with aplastic anemia. The CDR3 sequence is CATSRDRPGELFF. CDR3 coding DNA: TGTGCCACCAGCAGAGATCGACCCGGGGAGCTGTTTTTT.